This T cell receptor (beta chain) came from a study of T cells in Graves' hyperthyroidism and ophthalmopathy. Uncontrolled infections, other autoimmune diseases, pregnancy or lactation led to exclusion of patients. The table lists this clonotype with many counts. The CDR3 regions of TCR beta were amplified from RNA transcripts. The TCR CDR3 first-round RT-PCR relied on the HTBI primer set. MiXCR, applied by TCRdb to the multiplex PCR reads, yields one record per CDR3 protein. Found here are approximately 400,000 distinct CDR3 sequences, 15% of them singletons; the top ten hold 30% to 35%. Trimming removed 8 bases from V and 4 bases from J; junction bases left unmatched: 9. This CDR3 spans 14 amino acids. Germline CDR1 and CDR2: MNHEY and SMNVEV (reference sequence).

The chain couples TRBV27 to TRBJ1-2, with 8 bases lining up with TRBD1. Sequenced sample: blood. The source of this sequence is a woman aged 30 to 39 with Graves' hyperthyroidism. As DNA, the CDR3 is TGTGCCAGCGGGTTTCGGGGACAGGCCTATGGCTACACCTTC. This sequence encodes CASGFRGQAYGYTF.